The clone carrying this TCR beta chain was seen only once. The antigen is unknown. CDR1 and CDR2 (germline): GTSNPN, SVGIG (reference sequence). V was cut by 3 bases and J by 0 bases, with 15 bases left in between. The CDR3 extends over 16 amino acids. The record originates from a study of cytomegalovirus exposure and HLA in healthy donors. Study details: Clustering assigned 81% of the approximately 430 genotyped donors to the Caucasian-associated ancestry cluster.

The study ran its PCR with 60 Vbeta and 13 Jbeta primers. Produced via immunoSEQ multiplex PCR; TCRdb's table is partial and in-frame only. The data show about 130,000 clones, roughly four fifths seen once. Notes on the study in general: One cluster of highly shared sequence variants probably arose as a sequencing artifact. Reportedly, diagnosis of cytomegalovirus status by the classifier showed high specificity and sensitivity.

Sequenced input: PBMCs. This chain joins TRBV30 and TRBJ2-1; D may be TRBD2 (6 bases). This TCR was sampled from a boy younger than 18 in good health and CMV-seronegative. The CDR3 sequence: CAWRTIGGSSYNEQFF. CDR3 sequence (DNA): TGTGCCTGGAGGACGATCGGGGGAAGCTCCTACAATGAGCAGTTCTTC.